The sample holds many counts of the clone carrying this T cell receptor beta chain. Its target is not known. The data are from a study of T cell repertoires in cytomegalovirus infection. Study summary: A matching HLA type, together with CMV infection, was signaled by public TCR beta signatures. Regarding the study as a whole: Cumulative public TCR beta family frequency identified CMV carriers with the relevant HLA. Across the ex vivo response, the dominant clonotypes were HLA-C-restricted CMV-specific TCR beta clonotypes.

TCRdb itself ran the reads through MiXCR, one entry per CDR3 protein. The sample has about 310,000 distinct CDR3 sequences; roughly 25% are singletons. The length of the CDR3 is 14 residues. CDR1 is SGHTA and CDR2 is FQGNSA in the germline V gene. The J segment lost 7 bases and the V segment lost 4 bases, leaving 5 bases of the junction unmatched. The sequence was collected from a human donor in good health (CMV status not recorded). Some clones in this sample may be carry-over from other donors' samples. The sequences come from cultured PBMCs, collected from culture after CMV antigen stimulation. The chain joins TRBV7-2 to TRBJ2-2; 8 bases agree with TRBD1. The CDR3 sequence is CASSSQGADGELFF. In DNA, the CDR3 is TGTGCCAGCAGCTCCCAGGGGGCGGACGGGGAGCTGTTTTTT. Supplemented by reference TRBV7-2 and TRBJ2-2, the full variable domain reads GAGVSQSPSNKVTEKGKDVELRCDPISGHTALYWYRQSLGQGLEFLIYFQGNSAPDKSGLPSDRFSAERTGGSVSTLTIQRTQQEDSAVYLCASSSQGADGELFFGEGSRLTVL.